This TCR beta chain emerged from a study of sequential checkpoint blockade in melanoma. About the study: Randomization was 1:1 between first-line nivolumab→ipilimumab and ipilimumab→nivolumab. DNA from 91 pretreatment tumor samples underwent TCRβ immunosequencing. After nivolumab or ipilimumab alone, some 20 patients had week-13 rebiopsies.

Notes on this clone: The antigen remains undetermined.

Whole-study results and caveats: Mutational load did not correlate with tumor T-cell fraction or clonality.

Treatment specified: randomized to nivolumab then ipilimumab (arm A) or the reverse (arm B). Trimming pared 8 bases from V and 1 base from J, leaving 11 bases between. The CDR3 sequence is 13 residues long. The data were produced by immunoSEQ multiplex PCR, yet TCRdb's version contains in-frame clones alone and is incomplete. Here the sample spans 10,000 to 15,000 clones, about 26% being singletons. The input for sequencing was tumor tissue (inferred from file names), taken from a patient given nivolumab and ipilimumab in sequence. This TCR came from a human donor with melanoma. The chain joins TRBV6-7 to TRBJ1-1; possibly TRBD1 for D (6 bases). TRBV6-7 is an open reading frame, and its role is uncertain. In DNA, the CDR3 is TGTGCCAGCGCCCAGGGGAGGAACACTGAAGCTTTCTTT. It encodes CASAQGRNTEAFF.